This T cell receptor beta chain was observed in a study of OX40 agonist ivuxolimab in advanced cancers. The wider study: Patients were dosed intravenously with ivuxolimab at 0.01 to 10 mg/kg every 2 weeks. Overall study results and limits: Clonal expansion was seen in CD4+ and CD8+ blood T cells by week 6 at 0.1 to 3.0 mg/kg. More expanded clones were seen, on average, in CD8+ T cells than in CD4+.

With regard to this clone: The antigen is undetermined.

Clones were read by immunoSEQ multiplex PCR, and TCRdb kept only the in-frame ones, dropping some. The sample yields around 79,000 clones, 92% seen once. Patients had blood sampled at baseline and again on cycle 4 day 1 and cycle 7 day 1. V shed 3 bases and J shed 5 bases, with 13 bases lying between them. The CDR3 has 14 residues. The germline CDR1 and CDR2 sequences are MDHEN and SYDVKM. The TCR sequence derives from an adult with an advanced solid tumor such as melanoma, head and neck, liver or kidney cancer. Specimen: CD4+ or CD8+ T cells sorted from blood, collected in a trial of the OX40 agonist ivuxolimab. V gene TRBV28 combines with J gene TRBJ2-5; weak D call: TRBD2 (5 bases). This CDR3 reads CASSFNRGPETQYF. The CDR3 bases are TGTGCCAGCAGTTTCAACCGAGGGCCCGAGACCCAGTACTTC. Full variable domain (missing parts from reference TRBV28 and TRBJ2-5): DVKVTQSSRYLVKRTGEKVFLECVQDMDHENMFWYRQDPGLGLRLIYFSYDVKMKEKGDIPEGYSVSREKKERFSLILESASTNQTSMYLCASSFNRGPETQYFGPGTRLLVL.